These T cell receptor beta chains were read from a single sample in a study of cytomegalovirus exposure and HLA in healthy donors. The assay was immunoSEQ multiplex PCR, and TCRdb's table has in-frame clones only and misses some. Among about 160,000 clones listed, roughly 80% were seen once. Sequencing input: PBMCs. All receptors come from a man aged 35 to 55 in good health and CMV-seronegative. Both conserved end residues are part of each CDR3. The D gene is left open where the match is weak. Expanded clones get a size class; other rows say once, few or many, or leave the size out.

TRBJ2-5 NA TRBV7-9 13 few TGTGCCAGCTCGCCAGCGGCCCAAGAGACCCAGTACTTC CASSPAAQETQYF
TRBJ2-7 TRBD1 TRBV10-3 14 once TGTGCCATCAGTGTGGGACAGGGACCTTACGAGCAGTACTTC CAISVGQGPYEQYF
TRBJ2-7 TRBD1 TRBV5-1 17 NA TGCGCCAGCAGCTTGTTAAGCCGGACAGGAAGCTCCTACGAGCAGTACTTC CASSLLSRTGSSYEQYF
TRBJ1-3 NA TRBV10-3 15 NA TGTGCCACCCAGACCCCGGACAAATCTGGAAACACCATATATTTT CATQTPDKSGNTIYF
TRBJ1-1 NA TRBV6-5 12 few TGTGCCAGCAGTGCCCGGACAGTTGAAGCTTTCTTT CASSARTVEAFF
TRBJ2-7 TRBD1 TRBV30 12 NA TGTGCCTGGAGTGCCCAGGGGGACGAGCAGTACTTC CAWSAQGDEQYF
TRBJ1-6 NA TRBV4-1 12 NA TGCGCCAGCAGCCGAGATCCTTCGGCCCTCCACTTT CASSRDPSALHF
TRBJ2-7 NA TRBV10-3 12 NA TGTGCCATCAGTGAGTATCGGGACGAGCAGTACTTC CAISEYRDEQYF
TRBJ1-6 TRBD1 TRBV30 15 few TGTGCCTGGAGCCTGTCGGACAGGGCTAAATCACCCCTCCACTTT CAWSLSDRAKSPLHF
TRBJ2-5 NA TRBV6-5 16 NA TGTGCCAGCAGTTACTCTGCGGGGGCGTTCCAAGAGACCCAGTACTTC CASSYSAGAFQETQYF
TRBJ1-2 NA TRBV13 17 NA TGTGCCAGCAGCTCAAACGCGGGGTGGGGGGGGGACTATGGCTACACCTTC CASSSNAGWGGDYGYTF
TRBJ1-2 NA TRBV5-1 12 NA TGCGCCAGCAGCTCAGGTGGATATGGCTACACCTTC CASSSGGYGYTF
TRBJ1-3 NA TRBV4-3 16 NA TGCGCCAGCAGCTTACGAGGATCCAAGTCGGGAAACACCATATATTTT CASSLRGSKSGNTIYF
TRBJ1-5 NA TRBV10-3 14 NA TGTGCCATCAGCGGGGAGGGGGTGACTCAGCCCCAGCATTTT CAISGEGVTQPQHF
TRBJ1-5 TRBD1 TRBV19 15 NA TGTGCCAGTAGTATTGGGACAGCTAGCAATCAGCCCCAGCATTTT CASSIGTASNQPQHF
TRBJ2-3 TRBD2 TRBV6-5 15 NA TGTGCCAGCACTGGACTAGCGGGGGAAACAGATACGCAGTATTTT CASTGLAGETDTQYF
TRBJ1-3 NA TRBV7-9 15 NA TGTGCCAGCAGCCCCACAGGGTTACGTGGAAACACCATATATTTT CASSPTGLRGNTIYF
TRBJ1-1 NA TRBV9 16 NA TGTGCCAGCAGCGTAGAGGGGGGGGATACCAACACTGAAGCTTTCTTT CASSVEGGDTNTEAFF
TRBJ1-1 NA TRBV11-3 13 NA TGTGCCAGCAGCGTCAGGTCCGGCACTGAAGCTTTCTTT CASSVRSGTEAFF
TRBJ2-7 TRBD1 TRBV30 13 NA TGTGCCTGGGCCGGGACAGGACCTTACGAGCAGTACTTC CAWAGTGPYEQYF
TRBJ2-3 TRBD2 TRBV7-8 16 NA TGTGCCAGCAGCACCCGGACTAGCGGGGGCCCAGATACGCAGTATTTT CASSTRTSGGPDTQYF
TRBJ1-2 NA TRBV5-4 15 NA TGTGCCAGCAGCGGCGGCTTCTCGGGGAACTATGGCTACACCTTC CASSGGFSGNYGYTF
TRBJ2-6 NA TRBV6-5 15 NA TGTGCCAGCGGAAACAGGGACTCTGGGGCCAACGTCCTGACTTTC CASGNRDSGANVLTF
TRBJ1-1 NA TRBV19 12 NA TGTGCCAGTATCCCCCCGGGGGCTGAAGCTTTCTTT CASIPPGAEAFF
TRBJ1-1 NA TRBV5-1 15 few TGCGCCAGCAGCACAATAGGCCGGGATGGGACTGAAGCTTTCTTT CASSTIGRDGTEAFF
TRBJ2-7 NA TRBV4-1 13 NA TGCGCCAGCAGCCAAGAGCGGTCCTACGAGCAGTACTTC CASSQERSYEQYF
TRBJ2-3 TRBD2 TRBV29-1 13 NA TGCAGCGTGTCTAGCGGGGGCACAGATACGCAGTATTTT CSVSSGGTDTQYF
TRBJ2-3 TRBD2 TRBV15 13 few TGTGCCATCGCGGGCGGGGGTACAGATACGCAGTATTTT CAIAGGGTDTQYF
TRBJ2-3 TRBD2 TRBV10-3 16 once TGTGCCATCAGCCAGTTAGCGGGGGGCTACACAGATACGCAGTATTTT CAISQLAGGYTDTQYF